The rows below give T cell receptor beta chains drawn from one sample of a study of T cells in tumors after PD-1 blockade. Produced via immunoSEQ multiplex PCR; TCRdb's table is partial and in-frame only. The sample has over 3,000 clones; 62% are singletons. This specimen was tumor tissue, taken after anti-PD-1 treatment. These receptors all stem from a human donor with cutaneous squamous cell carcinoma. Each CDR3 is given with its conserved first and last residue. D genes are given only for firm matches. Clone size appears in some rows only: once, few, many, or a class for an expanded clone.

.	.	TRBJ2-2	TRBV7-2	CASSLERVVNTGELFF	TGTGCCAGCAGCTTAGAGAGGGTGGTGAACACCGGGGAGCTGTTTTTT
.	.	TRBJ1-6	TRBV7-3	CASSYQGGNSPLHF	TGTGCCAGCAGCTACCAGGGAGGGAATTCACCCCTCCACTTT
.	TRBD1	TRBJ2-7	TRBV28	CASSPTGGGTYEQYF	TGTGCCAGCAGTCCCACAGGGGGTGGAACCTACGAGCAGTACTTC
.	.	TRBJ2-5	TRBV5-4	CASSLYGGPETQYF	TGTGCCAGCAGCTTGTACGGGGGGCCAGAGACCCAGTACTTC
.	.	TRBJ2-7	TRBV13	CASSLLQGSSYEQYF	TGTGCCAGCAGCTTATTGCAGGGGAGCTCCTACGAGCAGTACTTC
.	.	TRBJ2-7	TRBV20-1	CSVDRSYEQYF	TGCAGTGTGGACAGATCCTACGAGCAGTACTTC
.	.	TRBJ2-3	TRBV2	CASRASFGTDTQYF	TGTGCCAGCCGGGCTAGCTTCGGGACAGATACGCAGTATTTT
.	.	TRBJ1-4	TRBV18	CASSPPTGENEKLFF	TGTGCCAGCTCACCACCGACAGGAGAGAATGAAAAACTGTTTTTT
.	.	TRBJ1-1	TRBV6-1	CASSEAVVRLNTEAFF	TGTGCCAGCAGTGAAGCGGTAGTAAGATTGAACACTGAAGCTTTCTTT
.	.	TRBJ1-5	TRBV6-2/TRBV6-3	CASSYGGPNQPQHF	TGTGCCAGCAGTTACGGAGGACCCAATCAGCCCCAGCATTTT
few	.	TRBJ2-4	TRBV18	CASSPPAGASGTDIQYF	TGTGCCAGCTCACCACCGGCTGGGGCGTCGGGTACGGACATTCAGTACTTC
.	TRBD1	TRBJ2-1	TRBV7-6	CASSFGDRVYNEQFF	TGTGCCAGCAGCTTCGGGGACAGGGTCTACAATGAGCAGTTCTTC
.	TRBD1	TRBJ1-6	TRBV20-1	CSATDRGHSPLHF	TGCAGTGCTACTGACAGGGGACATTCACCCCTCCACTTT
.	.	TRBJ2-3	TRBV9	CASSVEGSSRDTQYF	TGTGCCAGCAGCGTAGAAGGGTCCAGCCGAGATACGCAGTATTTT
.	.	TRBJ2-3	TRBV7-3	CASSLRRGPVGTDTQYF	TGTGCCAGCAGCTTACGTCGCGGCCCGGTGGGCACAGATACGCAGTATTTT
medium-sized	.	TRBJ1-6	TRBV2	CASSPGVPNSPLHF	TGTGCCAGCAGTCCCGGGGTTCCCAATTCACCCCTCCACTTT
.	TRBD1	TRBJ2-5	TRBV11-2	CASSLDRDRHRETQYF	TGTGCCAGCAGCTTAGATCGGGACAGGCACAGGGAGACCCAGTACTTC
.	.	TRBJ2-3	TRBV27	CASSFASSHTQYF	TGTGCCAGCAGTTTCGCGAGCTCACATACGCAGTATTTT
.	.	TRBJ2-7	TRBV6-2/TRBV6-3	CASSSTLSYEQYF	TGTGCCAGCAGTTCGACACTCTCCTACGAGCAGTACTTC
.	TRBD2	TRBJ2-1	TRBV5-4	CASSLTSGEYNEQFF	TGTGCCAGCAGCTTGACTAGCGGGGAGTACAATGAGCAGTTCTTC
.	.	TRBJ1-5	TRBV5-7	CASSFPTGCNQPQHF	TGTGCCAGCAGCTTCCCGACAGGCTGTAATCAGCCCCAGCATTTT
.	TRBD2	TRBJ2-5	TRBV2	CASRERGGQETQYF	TGTGCCAGCAGAGAGCGGGGGGGCCAAGAGACCCAGTACTTC
.	.	TRBJ2-7	TRBV12-3/TRBV12-4	CASTNPETYEQYF	TGTGCCAGCACGAATCCCGAAACCTACGAGCAGTACTTC
.	TRBD2	TRBJ2-2	TRBV6-4	CASSASGGATGELFF	TGTGCCAGCAGTGCTAGCGGGGGGGCCACCGGGGAGCTGTTTTTT
.	.	TRBJ2-7	TRBV27	CASSLGPHIIYEQYF	TGTGCCAGCAGTCTGGGTCCGCATATAATCTACGAGCAGTACTTC
.	.	TRBJ2-7	TRBV6-5	CASQKGQNFEQYF	TGTGCCAGCCAGAAGGGACAAAATTTCGAGCAGTACTTC
.	.	TRBJ1-2	TRBV7-9	CASSKNMLYGYTF	TGTGCCAGCAGCAAGAACATGCTCTATGGCTACACCTTC
.	.	TRBJ2-7	TRBV10-2	CASSGPVGNYEQYF	TGCGCCAGCAGTGGCCCCGTAGGGAACTACGAGCAGTACTTC
few	.	TRBJ2-6	TRBV6-6	CACREGGVLTF	TGTGCCTGCCGGGAAGGGGGGGTCCTGACTTTC
.	TRBD1	TRBJ1-1	TRBV3-1/TRBV3-2	CASSHSRQGGSTEAFF	TGTGCCAGCAGCCATTCCAGACAGGGTGGGAGCACTGAAGCTTTCTTT
few	TRBD1	TRBJ1-2	TRBV4-2	CASGERTGAGYGYTF	TGTGCCAGCGGGGAGAGAACAGGGGCTGGCTATGGCTACACCTTC
.	.	TRBJ2-5	TRBV9	CASSVGLLTQETQYF	TGTGCCAGCAGCGTGGGACTCCTAACCCAAGAGACCCAGTACTTC
.	.	TRBJ1-6	TRBV5-4	CASSQEGSSYNSPLHF	TGTGCCAGCAGCCAGGAGGGGAGCTCCTATAATTCACCCCTCCACTTT
.	.	TRBJ2-1	TRBV2	CASKRRRGDNEQFF	TGTGCCAGCAAGCGGCGGAGAGGAGACAATGAGCAGTTCTTC
.	.	TRBJ2-2	TRBV7-9	CASSSPLRGELFF	TGTGCCAGCAGCTCCCCCCTCAGGGGGGAGCTGTTTTTT
.	.	TRBJ2-6	TRBV9	CASSGLGGTGANVLTF	TGTGCCAGCAGCGGACTGGGGGGCACCGGGGCCAACGTCCTGACTTTC
.	TRBD1	TRBJ2-6	TRBV6-5	CASSPPGQVVPVLTF	TGTGCCAGCAGCCCCCCGGGACAGGTCGTTCCCGTCCTGACTTTC
.	.	TRBJ2-2	TRBV6-5	CASSFSRVAGELFF	TGTGCCAGCAGTTTCAGCAGGGTGGCCGGGGAGCTGTTTTTT
medium-sized	.	TRBJ1-3	TRBV11-3	CASSLDRSSGNTIYF	TGTGCCAGCAGCTTAGATAGGAGCTCTGGAAACACCATATATTTT
.	.	TRBJ1-5	TRBV6-1	CASSDRGAGNQPQHF	TGTGCCAGCAGTGACCGAGGGGCCGGCAATCAGCCCCAGCATTTT
once	.	TRBJ1-2	TRBV2	CASNAGGYGYTF	TGTGCCAGCAACGCGGGCGGCTATGGCTACACCTTC